The next 21 T cell receptor beta chains were all read from a single sample in a study of TIL therapy for anti-PD-1-resistant metastatic lung cancer. Sequencing used immunoSEQ v3. The protocol was immunoSEQ multiplex PCR, while the TCRdb copy is restricted to in-frame clones and leaves out a portion. The sample has nearly 60,000 clones; roughly 80% are singletons. Time point indicated: pre-treatment sample, taken before nivolumab and TIL therapy. The specimen was blood, collected at baseline. The receptors shown here come from a person between 25 and 79 years old with non-small cell lung cancer.

The V and J genes are TRBV13 and TRBJ2-3; a possible D gene is TRBD1 (6 bases). This CDR3 is built from 14 residues. The V gene lost 2 bases and the J gene lost 4 bases, with 10 bases spanning the gap. Germline CDR1 is PRHDT and CDR2 is FYEKMQ (reference sequence). Here the CDR3 DNA reads TGTGCCAGCAGCTTACCCAGGGGTGCAGATACGCAGTATTTT. It is translated as CASSLPRGADTQYF.

CDR3 DNA sequence: TGCGCCAGCAGTGAGTCAACTGCCGGGGATGGCTACACCTTC. Residues: CASSESTAGDGYTF. The chain links TRBV10-1 to TRBJ1-2; D ambiguous. The length of the CDR3 is 14 residues. The V and J ends lost 0 bases and 6 bases respectively, with 11 bases between them. Germline loops: CDR1 WNHNN, CDR2 SYGVQD (reference sequence).

A single count supports this clone. The chain joins TRBV29-1 to TRBJ2-3; D assignment may be TRBD1 or TRBD2 (6 bases each). The CDR3 runs 15 residues. V was clipped by 4 bases and J by 4 bases, with 18 bases between them. Germline V CDR1 and CDR2: SQVTM, ANQGSEA. In nucleotides, the CDR3 is TGCAGCGTTGGCGGGACACCCGACCGCCCAGATACGCAGTATTTT. Translated: CSVGGTPDRPDTQYF.

This chain links TRBV5-4 with TRBJ2-3, with D perhaps TRBD1 (5 bases). This CDR3 has 13 residues. In germline, CDR1 is SGHNT, CDR2 YYREEE (reference sequence). Between the trimmed V and J ends, which lost 4 bases and 3 bases, there was a span of 9 bases. CDR3 nucleotides: TGTGCCAGCAGCCAAGACAGAACAGATACGCAGTATTTT. It is translated as CASSQDRTDTQYF.

The V and J genes are TRBV30 and TRBJ2-1, with 10 bases identical to TRBD2. V was clipped by 1 base and J by 9 bases; unmatched bases: 9. Looked up from germline, CDR1 is GTSNPN and CDR2 is SVGIG (reference sequence). The CDR3 runs to 15 residues. CDR3 amino acids: CAWSDTSGTGSEQFF. The CDR3 DNA follows: TGTGCCTGGAGTGATACTAGCGGGACGGGGAGTGAGCAGTTCTTC.

This clone has a handful of counts. The chain couples TRBV11-3 to TRBJ1-4; D is undetermined. There are 16 residues in the CDR3. Trimming cost V 5 bases and J 7 bases, with 20 bases left between them. From germline, CDR1 is SGHNT and CDR2 YENEEA. The CDR3 sequence: CASSAPFGGPFEKLFF. The CDR3, as DNA: TGTGCCAGCAGCGCCCCTTTTGGTGGGCCTTTTGAAAAACTGTTTTTT.

The CDR3 DNA is TGTGCCAGCAGCTTAACACAGGGACCCTCCTACGAGCAGTACTTC. It is translated as CASSLTQGPSYEQYF. The V gene is TRBV7-9, the J gene TRBJ2-7; tentative D call: TRBD1 (6 bases). V gave up 2 bases and J gave up 0 bases, with 11 bases separating them. Germline-derived CDR1 and CDR2 are SEHNR and FQNEAQ (reference sequence). The CDR3 length is 15 residues.

The genes are TRBV6-6 and TRBJ2-7, with D perhaps matching TRBD1 (6 bases). The CDR3 runs to 15 residues. Germline lookup yields CDR1 MNHNY and CDR2 SVGAGI (reference sequence). V was shortened by 8 bases and J by 0 bases, with 17 bases between the two germline ends. The CDR3 sequence: CASFRGEGNSYEQYF. The CDR3 DNA is TGTGCCAGCTTCAGGGGAGAAGGTAACTCCTACGAGCAGTACTTC.

This chain connects TRBV7-2 to TRBJ2-5; D is tentatively TRBD1 or TRBD2 (5 bases each). V was clipped by 5 bases and J by 5 bases, with 15 bases between them. This CDR3 spans 14 amino acids. Germline-derived CDR1 and CDR2 are SGHTA and FQGNSA. The CDR3 is CASSPSGWGETQYF. DNA of the CDR3: TGTGCCAGCAGCCCAAGCGGATGGGGGGAGACCCAGTACTTC.

The chain is built from TRBV5-8 and TRBJ2-7, with 7 nucleotides matching TRBD1. The germline V gene encodes CDR1 SGHTS and CDR2 YDEGEE. After removal of 8 bases from V and 4 bases from J, the junction contained 21 bases not matched to a gene. This CDR3 spans 17 amino acids. The CDR3 coding sequence is TGTGCCAGAATAGTCCACGAGACAGGGTCGGTTTGGTACGAGCAGTACTTC. Translation gives CARIVHETGSVWYEQYF.

V usage is TRBV5-1 and J usage is TRBJ1-4; 7 bases align to TRBD1. CDR1 and CDR2 (germline): SGHRS, YFSETQ. Losses at the gene ends were 5 bases for V and 5 bases for J; bases not matched to a gene: 6. The CDR3 loop spans 14 amino acids. The CDR3 spells CASSPGQTNEKLFF. CDR3 DNA sequence: TGCGCCAGCAGTCCGGGACAGACAAATGAAAAACTGTTTTTT.

This chain joins TRBV7-8 and TRBJ2-7; tentative D call: TRBD2 (6 bases). The germline V and J ends were trimmed by 1 base and 2 bases, with 21 bases remaining between them. Per the germline V gene, CDR1 is SGHVS and CDR2 is FQNEAQ. The CDR3 is 18 amino acids. As DNA, the CDR3 is TGTGCCAGCAGCTTAGGGGCCCCTATTAGCGGCGCGACCTACGAGCAGTACTTC. The encoded protein is CASSLGAPISGATYEQYF.

The chain couples TRBV5-1 to TRBJ1-4; a weak D match, TRBD1 (5 bases). The V gene's germline CDR1 is SGHRS and CDR2 YFSETQ. This CDR3 is built from 14 residues. V was trimmed by 4 bases and J by 1 base, leaving 8 bases between them. CDR3 region: CASSAGLTNEKLFF. CDR3 sequence (DNA): TGCGCCAGCAGCGCAGGGTTAACTAATGAAAAACTGTTTTTT.

The J gene is TRBJ1-2, the V gene TRBV19; D gene ambiguous. CDR1 is LNHDA and CDR2 is SQIVND in the germline V gene (reference sequence). The CDR3 extends over 14 amino acids. V was pared by 10 bases and J by 3 bases, with 18 bases between. CDR3 residues: CATKSSLWDYGYTF. CDR3 nucleotides: TGTGCCACCAAATCAAGTCTGTGGGACTATGGCTACACCTTC.

This clone appeared a few times. This chain links TRBV5-6 with TRBJ1-6, with 7 bases aligning to TRBD1. The junction had 8 bases not matched to a gene; V was cut back by 1 base and J by 4 bases. Germline assignment: CDR1 SGHDT and CDR2 YYEEEE. CDR3 size: 17 residues. The DNA of the CDR3 is TGTGCCAGCAGCTTGCGGAGCACAGGGGTATATAATTCACCCCTCCACTTT. Translated, it gives CASSLRSTGVYNSPLHF. The full variable domain, completed using reference TRBV5-6 and TRBJ1-6, is DAGVTQSPTHLIKTRGQQVTLRCSPKSGHDTVSWYQQALGQGPQFIFQYYEEEERQRGNFPDRFSGHQFPNYSSELNVNALLLGDSALYLCASSLRSTGVYNSPLHFGNGTRLTVT.

The J gene is TRBJ1-4, the V gene TRBV6-6; maybe TRBD1 (5 bases). With 5 bases removed from V and 8 bases from J, the gap between germline ends came to 21 bases. CDR3 length equals 16 residues. Germline V gene data show CDR1 as MNHNY and CDR2 as SVGAGI (reference sequence). The DNA of the CDR3 is TGTGCCAGCAGTCTTTTGGGACCAATCCTGGGGGAAAAACTGTTTTTT. Translated: CASSLLGPILGEKLFF.

This sequence joins TRBV21-1 and TRBJ2-7; TRBD1, the D gene given by the table, was not confirmed from the DNA. TRBV21-1 is deemed a pseudogene. This CDR3 spans 16 amino acids. The DNA for the CDR3 is TGTGCCAGCAGCAAAGTTTATCGGGCAGGGCGCCACGAGCAGTACTTC. Translating gives CASSKVYRAGRHEQYF.

This clone was observed a few times. This rearrangement joins TRBV7-2 to TRBJ1-2; the D gene is possibly TRBD1 (5 bases). Trimming took 5 bases from V and 7 from J, leaving 20 bases between them. Germline CDR1 is SGHTA and CDR2 is FQGNSA. The CDR3 totals 15 residues. CDR3 loop: CASSLAGTSTGGYTF. The CDR3 region has the DNA TGTGCCAGCAGCCTTGCCGGGACCTCCACGGGTGGCTACACCTTC. The full variable domain, with the rest looked up from reference TRBV7-2 and TRBJ1-2, is GAGVSQSPSNKVTEKGKDVELRCDPISGHTALYWYRQSLGQGLEFLIYFQGNSAPDKSGLPSDRFSAERTGGSVSTLTIQRTQQEDSAVYLCASSLAGTSTGGYTFGSGTRLTVV.

The rearrangement uses TRBV1 and TRBJ1-4. TRBV1 is classified as a pseudogene. The CDR3 consists of 18 residues. This CDR3 is CTSSQGRTSNKSNEKLFF. The CDR3 DNA reads TGCACCAGCAGCCAAGGGCGGACCTCCAACAAGTCTAATGAAAAACTGTTTTTT.

This sequence joins TRBV7-9 and TRBJ1-4; TRBD1 matches 7 bases. Germline assignment: CDR1 SEHNR and CDR2 FQNEAQ (reference sequence). Unmatched junction bases numbered 2, after V lost 5 bases and J lost 2 bases. The CDR3 extends over 14 amino acids. DNA of the CDR3: TGTGCCAGCAGCCTGGGACAGACTAATGAAAAACTGTTTTTT. It yields the protein CASSLGQTNEKLFF.

The V call is TRBV7-2, the J call TRBJ1-6, with TRBD1 as a possible D gene (5 bases). Trimming took 0 bases from V and 10 from J, leaving 10 bases between them. Germline V gene data show CDR1 as SGHTA and CDR2 as FQGNSA. This CDR3 comprises 14 residues. In DNA, the CDR3 is TGTGCCAGCAGCTTAGCGGGGGTGCGATCACCCCTCCACTTT. Its translation: CASSLAGVRSPLHF.